The 5 T cell receptor beta chains in this list originate from one sample, sequenced in a study of early T cells in non-severe SARS-CoV-2 infection. TCRdb reprocessed the 5' RACE reads with MiXCR, giving one entry per CDR3 protein. In the table there are approximately 29,000 distinct CDR3 sequences, 5.5% to 7.5% of which are singletons. The material sequenced was whole blood, taken at baseline. The receptors here all came from an adult who was a healthcare worker with PCR-confirmed SARS-CoV-2 infection or an uninfected control (not recorded which).

This chain links TRBV20-1 with TRBJ2-1, with TRBD2 matching 11 bases. CDR3 size: 14 residues. The V and J ends lost 8 bases and 4 bases, in that order; junction bases with no gene match: 7. The germline gives CDR1 DFQATT, CDR2 SNEGSKA (reference sequence). The CDR3 region has the DNA TGCAGTACACTAGCGGGAGTAGGGTACAATGAGCAGTTCTTC. It yields the protein CSTLAGVGYNEQFF.

This clonotype was seen a few times. V is TRBV5-1 and J is TRBJ2-5, with D unresolved. CDR1 is SGHRS, CDR2 YFSETQ, per germline. V was pared by 2 bases and J by 0 bases, with 5 bases between. This CDR3 spans 13 amino acids. CDR3 sequence (DNA): TGCGCCAGCAGCTTAACAAACCAAGAGACCCAGTACTTC. Translation: CASSLTNQETQYF.

This clonotype was detected many times. V gene TRBV6-6 combines with J gene TRBJ2-5; D remains unclear. Germline CDR1 and CDR2: MNHNY and SVGAGI (reference sequence). This CDR3 contains 11 residues. With 6 bases removed from V and 2 bases from J, the gap between germline ends came to 4 bases. Written as DNA, the CDR3 is TGTGCCAGCAGGATACAAGAGACCCAGTACTTC. Translated, it gives CASRIQETQYF.

Ten or more counts support this clonotype. V is TRBV13 and J is TRBJ2-3; D may be TRBD1 (6 bases). The length of the CDR3 is 15 residues. The germline gives CDR1 PRHDT, CDR2 FYEKMQ (reference sequence). Trimming pared 5 bases from V and 2 bases from J, leaving 14 bases between. DNA of the CDR3: TGTGCCAGCAGCCATGACAGGTCCCTCACAGATACGCAGTATTTT. Protein product: CASSHDRSLTDTQYF.

This clonotype was observed many times. The rearrangement uses TRBV18 and TRBJ2-1; the match to TRBD2 covers 10 bases. The ends lost 3 bases at V and 2 bases at J; junction bases unmatched: 7. Germline V CDR1 and CDR2: KGHSH, LQKENI. This CDR3 spans 17 amino acids. CDR3 region: CASSPVGSGGAYNEQFF. The CDR3 coding sequence is TGTGCCAGCTCACCCGTCGGAAGCGGGGGGGCCTACAATGAGCAGTTCTTC.